The clone carrying this T cell receptor beta chain was detected only a few times. The junction differs from germline at one of its ends, possibly a read error. This sample stems from a study of CD8+CD57+ T cells in acquired aplastic anemia. All sequencing subjects had displayed CD8+CD57+ cell expansion on flow cytometry. This CDR3 is built from 17 residues. Germline V gene lookup returns CDR1 LGHDT and CDR2 YNNKEL (reference sequence). It was genomic DNA that served as the template for profiling TCR beta VDJ and CDR3. Via MiXCR, TCRdb re-called the reads, giving one row per CDR3 protein. Altogether 180,000 or so distinct CDR3 sequences are present, roughly 48% being singletons, with the ten largest covering 1.1%.

The receptor was isolated from a human donor with aplastic anemia. This rearrangement joins TRBV3-1 to TRBJ2-5; 8 nucleotides align to TRBD2. The sample comprised sorted CD4+, CD8+, or CD8+CD57+ T cells (not recorded which) from PBMCs. The CDR3 DNA reads TGTGCCAGCAGCCAAGATCCGCCAGGTAGTAGCGGGGCTGGAATGGACTTC. It translates to CASSQDPPGSSGAGMDF.